The clone carrying this T cell receptor beta chain was counted a few times. Its matching antigen is unknown. Unique molecular identifiers were attached to individual cDNA molecules during library preparation. Each CDR3 protein gets one entry after TCRdb re-called the RACE reads with MiXCR. This sample yields tens of thousands of distinct CDR3 sequences, of which around 9% are seen a single time; about 3.1% belongs to the top ten. CDR3 length equals 17 residues. The sample originates from a study of human T cells and chemical hapten exposure. Study at large: The study traced per-sample TCR yield variation mainly to small differences in pooled library volumes.

Time point of the sample: healthy volunteer bleed at 2 weeks. Unfractionated whole blood was the source from which total RNA was extracted. Findings and caveats of the study: TCRs at a frequency above 1 in 1000 stayed unchanged with DPC sensitization.

This receptor was taken from a female donor in good health. Some clones in this sample may be carry-over from other donors' samples. The chain employs TRBV3-2 and TRBJ2-1; the table's D call of TRBD2 was not tested on the DNA. TRBV3-2 is listed as a pseudogene. Sequenced sample: whole blood. CDR3 region: CASSQSKASGSSDEQFF. The DNA for the CDR3 is TGTGCCAGCAGCCAATCAAAGGCTAGCGGGAGTAGCGATGAGCAGTTCTTC.